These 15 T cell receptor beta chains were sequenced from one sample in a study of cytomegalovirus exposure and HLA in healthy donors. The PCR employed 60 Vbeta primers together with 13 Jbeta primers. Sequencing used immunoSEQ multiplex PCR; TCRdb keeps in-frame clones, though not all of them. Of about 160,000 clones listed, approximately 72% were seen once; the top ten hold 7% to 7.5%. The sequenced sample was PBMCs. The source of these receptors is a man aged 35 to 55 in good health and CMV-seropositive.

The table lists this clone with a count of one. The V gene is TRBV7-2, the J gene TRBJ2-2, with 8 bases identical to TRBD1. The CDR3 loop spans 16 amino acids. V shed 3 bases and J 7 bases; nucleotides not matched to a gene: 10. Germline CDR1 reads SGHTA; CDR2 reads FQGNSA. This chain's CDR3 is CASSFLGTGPDGELFF. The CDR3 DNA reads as TGTGCCAGCAGCTTTTTGGGGACAGGACCGGACGGGGAGCTGTTTTTT.

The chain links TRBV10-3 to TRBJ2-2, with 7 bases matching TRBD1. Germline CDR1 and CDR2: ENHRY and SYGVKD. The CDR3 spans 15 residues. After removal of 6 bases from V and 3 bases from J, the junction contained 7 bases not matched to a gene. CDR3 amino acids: CAIRTQGEYTGELFF. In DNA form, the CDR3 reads TGTGCCATCAGGACCCAGGGGGAGTACACCGGGGAGCTGTTTTTT.

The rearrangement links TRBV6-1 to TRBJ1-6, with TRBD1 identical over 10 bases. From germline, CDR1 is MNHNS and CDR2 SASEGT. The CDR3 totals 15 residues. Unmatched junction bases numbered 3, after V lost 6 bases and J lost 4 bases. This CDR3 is CASRDRGSYNSPLHF. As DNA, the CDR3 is TGTGCCAGCAGGGACAGGGGGTCATATAATTCACCCCTCCACTTT.

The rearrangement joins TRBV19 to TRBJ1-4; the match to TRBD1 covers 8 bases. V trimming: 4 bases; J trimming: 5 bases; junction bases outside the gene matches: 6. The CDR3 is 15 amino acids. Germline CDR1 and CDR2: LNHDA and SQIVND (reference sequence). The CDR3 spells CASSTRTGSNEKLFF. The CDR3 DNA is TGTGCCAGTAGTACCCGGACAGGGTCGAATGAAAAACTGTTTTTT.

The CDR3 DNA follows: TGTGCCAGCAGCCCGTCTCTACAGGGTCTGGGGGAAAACATTCAGTACTTC. This codes for CASSPSLQGLGENIQYF. The V gene is TRBV21-1, the J gene TRBJ2-4; the table's D call, TRBD1, has no DNA check behind it. TRBV21-1 is flagged as a pseudogene. The length of the CDR3 is 17 residues.

This CDR3 is CASSLGGRGLEEQFF. The CDR3 DNA follows: TGTGCCAGCAGCTTAGGTGGCAGGGGGCTTGAGGAGCAGTTCTTC. The chain combines TRBV11-3 with TRBJ2-1; the match to TRBD1 covers 8 bases. V gave up 1 base and J gave up 10 bases; unmatched junction bases: 9. CDR3 length equals 15 residues. Germline V gives CDR1 SGHNT, CDR2 YENEEA.

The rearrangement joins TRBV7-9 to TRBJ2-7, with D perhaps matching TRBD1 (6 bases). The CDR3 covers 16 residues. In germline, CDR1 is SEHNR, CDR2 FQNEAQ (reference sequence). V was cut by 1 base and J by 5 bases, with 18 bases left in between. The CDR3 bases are TGTGCCAGCAGCTTAGAGGGGGTCATTGGTGTCCACGAGCAGTACTTC. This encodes CASSLEGVIGVHEQYF.

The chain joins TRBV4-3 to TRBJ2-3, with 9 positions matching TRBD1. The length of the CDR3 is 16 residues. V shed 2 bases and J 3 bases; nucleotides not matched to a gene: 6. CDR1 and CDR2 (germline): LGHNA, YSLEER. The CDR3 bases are TGCGCCAGCAGCCAATGGGGACAGGGAGAAACAGATACGCAGTATTTT. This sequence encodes CASSQWGQGETDTQYF.

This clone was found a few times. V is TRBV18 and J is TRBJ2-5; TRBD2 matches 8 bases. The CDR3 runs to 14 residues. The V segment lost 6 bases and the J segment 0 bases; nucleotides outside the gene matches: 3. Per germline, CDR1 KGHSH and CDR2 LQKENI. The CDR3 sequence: CASSPGGYQETQYF. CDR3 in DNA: TGTGCCAGCTCTCCGGGGGGGTACCAAGAGACCCAGTACTTC.

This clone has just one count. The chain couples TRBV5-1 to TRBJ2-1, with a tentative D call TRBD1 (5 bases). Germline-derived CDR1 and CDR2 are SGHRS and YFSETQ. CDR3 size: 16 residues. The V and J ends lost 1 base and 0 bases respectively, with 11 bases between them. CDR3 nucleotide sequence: TGCGCCAGCAGCTTGTGGAGACAGCTCTCCTACAATGAGCAGTTCTTC. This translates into CASSLWRQLSYNEQFF.

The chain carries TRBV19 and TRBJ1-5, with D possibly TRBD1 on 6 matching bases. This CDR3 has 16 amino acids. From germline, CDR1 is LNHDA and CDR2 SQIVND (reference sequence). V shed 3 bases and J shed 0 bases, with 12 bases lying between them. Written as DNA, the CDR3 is TGTGCCAGTAGTATTCGGACAGCCCTTAGCAATCAGCCCCAGCATTTT. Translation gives CASSIRTALSNQPQHF.

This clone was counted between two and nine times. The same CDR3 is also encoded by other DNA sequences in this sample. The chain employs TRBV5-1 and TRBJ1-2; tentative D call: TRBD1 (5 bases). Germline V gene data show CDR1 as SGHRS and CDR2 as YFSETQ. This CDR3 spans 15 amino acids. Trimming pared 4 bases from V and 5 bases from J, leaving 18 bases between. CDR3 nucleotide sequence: TGCGCCAGCAGCCCCCGGACACGTTCTTCTTATGGCTACACCTTC. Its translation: CASSPRTRSSYGYTF.

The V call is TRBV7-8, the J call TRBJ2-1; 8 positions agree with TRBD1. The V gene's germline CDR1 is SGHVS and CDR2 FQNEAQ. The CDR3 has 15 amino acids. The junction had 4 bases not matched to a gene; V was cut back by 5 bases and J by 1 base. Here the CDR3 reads CASSGTGLSYNEQFF. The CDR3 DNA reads TGTGCCAGCAGCGGGACAGGACTTTCCTACAATGAGCAGTTCTTC.

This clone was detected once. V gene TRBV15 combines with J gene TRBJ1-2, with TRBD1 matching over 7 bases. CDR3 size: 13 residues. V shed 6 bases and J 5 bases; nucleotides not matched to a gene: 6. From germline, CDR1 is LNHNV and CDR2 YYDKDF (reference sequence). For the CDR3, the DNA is TGTGCCACCAGTACAGGGGAGACTTATGGCTACACCTTC. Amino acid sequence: CATSTGETYGYTF. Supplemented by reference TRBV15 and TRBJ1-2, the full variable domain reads DAMVIQNPRYQVTQFGKPVTLSCSQTLNHNVMYWYQQKSSQAPKLLFHYYDKDFNNEADTPDNFQSRRPNTSFCFLDIRSPGLGDTAMYLCATSTGETYGYTFGSGTRLTVV.

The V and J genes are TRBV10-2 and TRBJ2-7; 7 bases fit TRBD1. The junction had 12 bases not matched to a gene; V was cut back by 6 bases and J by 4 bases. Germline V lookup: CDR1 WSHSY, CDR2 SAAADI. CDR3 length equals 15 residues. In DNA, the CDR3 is TGCGCCAGCAGCGGAGGACAGGAATCCCCTTACGAGCAGTACTTC. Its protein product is CASSGGQESPYEQYF.